This section outlines one TCR beta chain sequence together with its context. Trimming stripped 0 bases from V and 5 bases from J, with 8 bases between. The CDR3 spans 13 residues. Germline V gives CDR1 SGHNT, CDR2 YYREEE (reference sequence). This sample was taken from a study of blood T cell repertoires in COVID-19. Original processing notes: Amplified reference gene primers provided the basis for estimating nucleated cell counts. Sequencing was performed with immunoSEQ multiplex PCR; in TCRdb, only in-frame clones are kept and a portion is missing. The DNA gave D and trimming, while V, J and clone size come from that table. The sample records under 150,000 clones, around 81% being singletons.

This receptor was obtained from a woman aged 60-70 years with active or convalescent COVID-19. The chain employs TRBV5-4 and TRBJ1-1; TRBD1 might be the D (5 bases). The material sequenced was peripheral blood. CDR3 in DNA: TGTGCCAGCAGCTTGGGGGGCAAAACTGAAGCTTTCTTT. It specifies CASSLGGKTEAFF.